These 7 T cell receptor beta chains originate from one sample sequenced in a study of response to subunit inactivated influenza vaccine (dated 2018 in TCRdb). Libraries were constructed by RT-PCR. Data came from an Illumina HiSeq 2500. TCRdb took the public reads, trimmed them with fastp at Q25, ran MiXCR for clone calling and kept in-frame beta chains. Entries are consolidated by CDR3 protein sequence, retaining the most common genes and DNA. The sample profile shows 590,000 or so distinct CDR3 sequences; about 15% of them were found once. The ten largest clonotypes hold 7.5% to 8% of the sample. The sample here was PBMCs from blood, taken roughly 2 weeks before vaccination. All receptors derive from a man between 45 and 60 years old who received an inactivated influenza vaccine. Donor details come from another sample of the same person, matched by shared clones.

This clonotype came up a few times. The gene calls are TRBV5-1 and TRBJ2-2, with D perhaps matching TRBD1 (7 bases). With 2 bases removed from V and 7 bases from J, the gap between germline ends came to 21 bases. The length of the CDR3 is 17 residues. Germline values: CDR1 SGHRS, CDR2 YFSETQ. CDR3 sequence reads: CASSLGQEGFIRGELFF. The CDR3 DNA follows: TGCGCCAGCAGCTTAGGACAGGAGGGCTTCATACGCGGGGAGCTGTTTTTT. The variable domain in full, completed from reference TRBV5-1 and TRBJ2-2, reads KAGVTQTPRYLIKTRGQQVTLSCSPISGHRSVSWYQQTPGQGLQFLFEYFSETQRNKGNFPGRFSGRQFSNSRSEMNVSTLELGDSALYLCASSLGQEGFIRGELFFGEGSRLTVL.

The rearrangement links TRBV3-1 to TRBJ2-7, with 8 bases fitting TRBD2. The CDR3 is 15 residues long. Germline V CDR1 and CDR2: LGHDT, YNNKEL (reference sequence). V shed 1 base and J 6 bases; nucleotides not matched to a gene: 8. The CDR3 loop reads CASSQGTSKVGEQYF. CDR3 sequence (DNA): TGTGCCAGCAGCCAAGGGACTAGCAAAGTAGGCGAGCAGTACTTC.

This clonotype was counted between two and nine times. The rearrangement uses TRBV20-1 and TRBJ2-1; 9 bases fit TRBD2. The CDR3 totals 14 residues. Germline-derived CDR1 and CDR2 are DFQATT and SNEGSKA (reference sequence). The V and J ends lost 6 bases and 5 bases, in that order; junction bases with no gene match: 8. CDR3 in amino acids: CSAQRAGGNNEQFF. The CDR3 DNA sequence: TGCAGTGCCCAGCGAGCGGGAGGTAACAATGAGCAGTTCTTC.

The gene calls are TRBV28 and TRBJ2-1; TRBD1 matches at 8 bases. The CDR3 sequence is 13 residues long. The germline V gene encodes CDR1 MDHEN and CDR2 SYDVKM. V was pared by 6 bases and J by 2 bases, with 0 bases of the junction left unmatched. The CDR3 reads CASRQGAYNEQFF. The CDR3 bases are TGTGCCAGCAGACAGGGGGCCTACAATGAGCAGTTCTTC.

The V gene is TRBV11-1, the J gene TRBJ2-1; TRBD2 matches at 11 bases. The germline gives CDR1 SGHAT, CDR2 FQDESV (reference sequence). The CDR3 covers 18 residues. V was clipped by 5 bases and J by 3 bases; unmatched bases: 12. The CDR3 protein is CASSPTSGAAVNYNEQFF. The DNA of the CDR3 is TGTGCCAGCAGCCCGACTAGCGGGGCCGCGGTGAACTACAATGAGCAGTTCTTC.

V is TRBV6-2 or TRBV6-3 and J is TRBJ2-7, with D unresolved. The V gene lost 2 bases and the J gene lost 4 bases, with 9 bases spanning the gap. The germline V gene encodes CDR1 MNHEY and CDR2 SVGEGT. The CDR3 spans 13 residues. CDR3 nucleotide sequence: TGTGCCAGCAGTTACATCTGGTCTTACGAGCAGTACTTC. It specifies CASSYIWSYEQYF.

The chain joins TRBV6-2 or TRBV6-3 to TRBJ2-1; no firm D call. V was cut by 1 base and J by 3 bases, with 4 bases left in between. This CDR3 region has 13 residues. CDR1 and CDR2 from the germline V gene are MNHEY and SVGEGT. CDR3 residues: CASSYYSYNEQFF. The CDR3, as DNA: TGTGCCAGCAGTTACTACAGCTACAATGAGCAGTTCTTC.